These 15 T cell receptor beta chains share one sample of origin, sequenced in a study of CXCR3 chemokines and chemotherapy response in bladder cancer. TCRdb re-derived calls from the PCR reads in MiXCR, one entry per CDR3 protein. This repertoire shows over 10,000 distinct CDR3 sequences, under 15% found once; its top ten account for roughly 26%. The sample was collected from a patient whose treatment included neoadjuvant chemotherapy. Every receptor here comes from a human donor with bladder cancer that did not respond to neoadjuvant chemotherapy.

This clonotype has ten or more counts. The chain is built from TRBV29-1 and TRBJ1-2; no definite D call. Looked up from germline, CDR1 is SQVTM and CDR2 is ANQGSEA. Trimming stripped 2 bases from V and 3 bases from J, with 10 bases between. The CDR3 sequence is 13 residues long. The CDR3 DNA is TGCAGCGTTGAACCCGGGATCGACTATGGCTACACCTTC. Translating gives CSVEPGIDYGYTF.

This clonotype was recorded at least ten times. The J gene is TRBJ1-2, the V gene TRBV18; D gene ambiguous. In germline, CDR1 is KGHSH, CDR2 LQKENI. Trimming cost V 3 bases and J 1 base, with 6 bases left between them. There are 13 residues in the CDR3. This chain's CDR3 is CASSPEGNYGYTF. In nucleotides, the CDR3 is TGTGCCAGCTCACCGGAGGGTAACTATGGCTACACCTTC. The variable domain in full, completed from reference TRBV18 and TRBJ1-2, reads NAGVMQNPRHLVRRRGQEARLRCSPMKGHSHVYWYRQLPEEGLKFMVYLQKENIIDESGMPKERFSAEFPKEGPSILRIQQVVRGDSAAYFCASSPEGNYGYTFGSGTRLTVV.

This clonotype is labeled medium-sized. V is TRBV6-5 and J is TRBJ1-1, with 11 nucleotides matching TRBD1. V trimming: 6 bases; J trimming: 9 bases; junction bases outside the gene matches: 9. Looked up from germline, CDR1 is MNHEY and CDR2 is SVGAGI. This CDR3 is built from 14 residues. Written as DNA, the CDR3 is TGTGCCAGCAGGCTAGTCCGGGACAGGGGGAAAGCTTTCTTT. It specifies CASRLVRDRGKAFF.

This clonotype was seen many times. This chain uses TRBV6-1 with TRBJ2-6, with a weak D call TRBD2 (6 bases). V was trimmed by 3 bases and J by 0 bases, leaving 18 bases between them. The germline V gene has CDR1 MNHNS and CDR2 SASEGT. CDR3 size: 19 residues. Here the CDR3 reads CASSEHLGGRGSGANVLTF. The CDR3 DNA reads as TGTGCCAGCAGTGAGCATTTGGGAGGAAGAGGCTCTGGGGCCAACGTCCTGACTTTC.

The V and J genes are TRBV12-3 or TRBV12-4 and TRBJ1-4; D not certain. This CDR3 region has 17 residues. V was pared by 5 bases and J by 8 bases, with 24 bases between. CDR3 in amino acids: CASSRITFSGVREKLFF. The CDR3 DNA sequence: TGTGCCAGCAGTCGGATAACCTTCTCTGGGGTCCGGGAAAAACTGTTTTTT.

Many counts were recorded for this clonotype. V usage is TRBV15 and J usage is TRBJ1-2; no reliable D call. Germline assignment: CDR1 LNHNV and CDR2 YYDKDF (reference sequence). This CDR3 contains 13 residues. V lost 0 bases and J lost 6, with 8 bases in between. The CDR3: CATSRDGSHGYTF. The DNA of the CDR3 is TGTGCCACCAGCAGAGATGGGTCTCATGGCTACACCTTC.

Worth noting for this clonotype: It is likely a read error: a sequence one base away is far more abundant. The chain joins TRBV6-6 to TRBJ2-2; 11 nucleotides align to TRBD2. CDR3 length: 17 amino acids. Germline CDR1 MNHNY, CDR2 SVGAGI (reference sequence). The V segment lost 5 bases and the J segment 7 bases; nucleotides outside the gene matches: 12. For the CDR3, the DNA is TGTGCCAGCAGTGCTACGGGACTAGCGGTACGCCACGGGGAGCTGTTTTTT. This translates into CASSATGLAVRHGELFF.

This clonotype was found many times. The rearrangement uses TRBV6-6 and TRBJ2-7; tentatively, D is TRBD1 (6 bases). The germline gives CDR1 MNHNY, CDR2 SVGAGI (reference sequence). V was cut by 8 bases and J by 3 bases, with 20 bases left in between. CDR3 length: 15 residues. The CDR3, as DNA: TGTGCCAGCGGACCACCCCGACAGGAAATCTACGAGCAGTACTTC. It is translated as CASGPPRQEIYEQYF.

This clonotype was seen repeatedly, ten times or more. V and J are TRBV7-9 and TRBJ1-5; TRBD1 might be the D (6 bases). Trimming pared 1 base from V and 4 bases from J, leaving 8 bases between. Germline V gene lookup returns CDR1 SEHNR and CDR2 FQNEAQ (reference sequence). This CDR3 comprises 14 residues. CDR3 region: CASSLGQGNQPQHF. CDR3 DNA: TGTGCCAGCAGCTTAGGGCAGGGGAATCAGCCCCAGCATTTT.

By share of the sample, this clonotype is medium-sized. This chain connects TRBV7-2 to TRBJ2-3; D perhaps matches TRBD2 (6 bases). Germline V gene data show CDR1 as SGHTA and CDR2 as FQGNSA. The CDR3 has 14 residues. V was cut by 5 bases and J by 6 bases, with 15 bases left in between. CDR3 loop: CASSPRRGIDTQYF. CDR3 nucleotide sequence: TGTGCCAGCAGCCCGCGACGCGGGATCGATACGCAGTATTTT. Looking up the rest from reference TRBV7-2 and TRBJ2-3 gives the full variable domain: GAGVSQSPSNKVTEKGKDVELRCDPISGHTALYWYRQSLGQGLEFLIYFQGNSAPDKSGLPSDRFSAERTGGSVSTLTIQRTQQEDSAVYLCASSPRRGIDTQYFGPGTRLTVL.

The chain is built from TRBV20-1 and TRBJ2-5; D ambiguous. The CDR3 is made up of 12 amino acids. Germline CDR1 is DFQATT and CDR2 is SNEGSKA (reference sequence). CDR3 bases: TGCAGCGCATCACAGACCCAAGAGACCCAGTACTTC. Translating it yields CSASQTQETQYF.

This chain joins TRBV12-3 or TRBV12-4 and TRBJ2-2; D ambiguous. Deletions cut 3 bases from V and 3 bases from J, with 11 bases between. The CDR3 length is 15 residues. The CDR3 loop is CASSLGRVDTGELFF. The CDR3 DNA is TGTGCCAGCAGTTTGGGTAGGGTGGACACCGGGGAGCTGTTTTTT.

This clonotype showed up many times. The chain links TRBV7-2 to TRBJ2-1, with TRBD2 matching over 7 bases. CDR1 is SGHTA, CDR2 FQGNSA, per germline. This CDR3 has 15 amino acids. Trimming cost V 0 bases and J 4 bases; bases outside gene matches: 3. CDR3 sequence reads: CASSLAAGQYNEQFF. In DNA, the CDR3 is TGTGCCAGCAGCTTAGCAGCGGGGCAATACAATGAGCAGTTCTTC.

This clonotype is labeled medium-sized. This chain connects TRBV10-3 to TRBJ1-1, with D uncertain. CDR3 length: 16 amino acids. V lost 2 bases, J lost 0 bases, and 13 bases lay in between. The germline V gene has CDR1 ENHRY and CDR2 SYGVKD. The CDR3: CAISEQRGVLNTEAFF. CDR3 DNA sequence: TGTGCCATCAGTGAGCAACGTGGGGTTCTGAACACTGAAGCTTTCTTT.

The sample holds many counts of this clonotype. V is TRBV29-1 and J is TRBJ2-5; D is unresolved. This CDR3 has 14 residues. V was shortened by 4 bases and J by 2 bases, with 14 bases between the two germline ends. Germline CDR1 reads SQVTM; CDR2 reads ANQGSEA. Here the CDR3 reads CSVGLPGSQETQYF. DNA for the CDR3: TGCAGCGTTGGGCTCCCTGGTTCGCAAGAGACCCAGTACTTC.